A selection of T cell receptor beta chains follows, all from one sample in a study of T cells after yellow fever vaccination. Each CDR3 protein gets one entry after TCRdb re-called the 5' RACE reads with MiXCR. The table lists some 300,000 distinct CDR3 sequences, 8.7% of them singletons, with around 3.3% in the top ten. The sequencing used CD4+ T cells sorted from PBMCs, collected 5 days after the yellow fever booster vaccination. These TCRs come from a man younger than 35 who received the YFV17D yellow fever vaccine. The CDR3 runs from the conserved cysteine through the conserved F or W. The D gene is left open where the match is weak. Part of the rows lack a size; the others show once, few, many or a class for expanded clones.

D: NA
size: few
J: TRBJ2-1
V: TRBV12-3/TRBV12-4
CDR3: CASREGSPSYNEQFF
DNA: TGTGCCAGCAGGGAGGGGTCCCCCTCCTACAATGAGCAGTTCTTC

D: NA
size: few
J: TRBJ2-2
V: TRBV3-1
CDR3: CASSQLRTNTGELFF
DNA: TGTGCCAGCAGCCAACTCAGAACGAACACCGGGGAGCTGTTTTTT

D: NA
size: many
J: TRBJ1-6
V: TRBV20-1
CDR3: CSARVGQGLNSPLHF
DNA: TGCAGTGCTAGAGTTGGGCAGGGACTTAATTCACCCCTCCACTTT

D: NA
size: few
J: TRBJ2-3
V: TRBV7-7
CDR3: CASSLEPGPFTDTQYF
DNA: TGTGCTAGCAGCTTAGAACCAGGGCCATTCACAGATACGCAGTATTTT

D: TRBD1
size: few
J: TRBJ1-5
V: TRBV15
CDR3: CATSRTTGSFQPQHF
DNA: TGTGCCACCAGCCGCACGACAGGGTCGTTCCAGCCCCAGCATTTT

D: TRBD2
size: NA
J: TRBJ2-3
V: TRBV12-3/TRBV12-4
CDR3: CASSREGLSTDTQYF
DNA: TGTGCCAGCAGCCGGGAGGGACTAAGCACAGATACGCAGTATTTT

D: NA
size: few
J: TRBJ2-7
V: TRBV19
CDR3: CASSPQGGEQYF
DNA: TGTGCCAGTAGTCCCCAGGGCGGCGAGCAGTACTTC

D: NA
size: NA
J: TRBJ2-3
V: TRBV5-1
CDR3: CASSLMTTTDTQYF
DNA: TGCGCCAGCAGCTTGATGACAACCACAGATACGCAGTATTTT

D: NA
size: NA
J: TRBJ1-6
V: TRBV7-2
CDR3: CAAGGLLNSPLHF
DNA: TGTGCCGCCGGGGGATTACTTAATTCACCCCTCCACTTT

D: NA
size: few
J: TRBJ2-1
V: TRBV11-2
CDR3: CASSLDRGWRQFF
DNA: TGTGCCAGCAGCTTAGATCGGGGATGGCGGCAGTTCTTC

D: NA
size: NA
J: TRBJ2-3
V: TRBV4-1
CDR3: CASSQEGVATSTDTQYF
DNA: TGCGCCAGCAGCCAAGAGGGGGTAGCGACTAGCACAGATACGCAGTATTTT

D: NA
size: NA
J: TRBJ2-5
V: TRBV2
CDR3: CASSEAARETQYF
DNA: TGTGCCAGCAGTGAAGCGGCGAGAGAGACCCAGTACTTC

D: NA
size: few
J: TRBJ1-1
V: TRBV4-2
CDR3: CASSQERSRGAAEAFF
DNA: TGTGCCAGCAGCCAAGAACGTAGTCGGGGGGCTGCTGAAGCTTTCTTT

D: NA
size: many
J: TRBJ2-3
V: TRBV7-2
CDR3: CASSARTIPDTQYF
DNA: TGTGCCAGCAGCGCCCGGACCATTCCAGATACGCAGTATTTT

D: TRBD2
size: NA
J: TRBJ2-5
V: TRBV7-8
CDR3: CASSPKRSSGKETQYF
DNA: TGTGCCAGCAGCCCTAAGCGGAGTAGCGGGAAAGAGACCCAGTACTTC

D: NA
size: few
J: TRBJ1-4
V: TRBV7-2
CDR3: CASRLEKLFF
DNA: TGTGCCAGCAGACTTGAAAAACTGTTTTTT

D: TRBD1
size: many
J: TRBJ1-1
V: TRBV28
CDR3: CASSPGTGDGSTEAFF
DNA: TGTGCCAGCAGTCCCGGGACAGGGGATGGTAGCACTGAAGCTTTCTTT

D: NA
size: few
J: TRBJ2-3
V: TRBV4-3
CDR3: CASSQSGSLTDTQYF
DNA: TGCGCCAGCAGCCAATCAGGGTCTTTGACAGATACGCAGTATTTT

D: NA
size: few
J: TRBJ1-6
V: TRBV7-2
CDR3: CASSFGRNNSPLHF
DNA: TGTGCCAGCAGCTTCGGGAGGAATAATTCACCCCTCCACTTT

D: TRBD1
size: NA
J: TRBJ2-2
V: TRBV10-3
CDR3: CAISSGTENTGELFF
DNA: TGTGCCATCAGCTCCGGGACAGAGAACACCGGGGAGCTGTTTTTT

D: NA
size: few
J: TRBJ1-6
V: TRBV3-1
CDR3: CASSQQQGPLLHF
DNA: TGTGCCAGCAGCCAACAACAGGGCCCCCTACTCCACTTT

D: NA
size: NA
J: TRBJ2-3
V: TRBV7-3
CDR3: CASSFGSDTQYF
DNA: TGTGCCAGCAGCTTCGGTTCAGATACGCAGTATTTT

D: NA
size: few
J: TRBJ1-4
V: TRBV7-9
CDR3: CASGSGQVVEKLFF
DNA: TGTGCCAGCGGTTCTGGGCAGGTTGTGGAAAAACTGTTTTTT

D: TRBD1
size: many
J: TRBJ2-3
V: TRBV29-1
CDR3: CSVEERSGTGTDTQYF
DNA: TGCAGCGTTGAAGAAAGGTCCGGGACAGGCACAGATACGCAGTATTTT

D: NA
size: many
J: TRBJ2-3
V: TRBV18
CDR3: CASSPPAGRIDTQYF
DNA: TGTGCCAGCTCACCACCGGCGGGGCGGATAGATACGCAGTATTTT

D: TRBD1
size: NA
J: TRBJ2-3
V: TRBV12-3/TRBV12-4
CDR3: CASSLFAGDPLGQGASTDTQYF
DNA: TGTGCCAGCAGTTTATTTGCGGGTGACCCGTTGGGACAGGGAGCTTCCACAGATACGCAGTATTTT

D: TRBD2
size: few
J: TRBJ2-1
V: TRBV9
CDR3: CASSFTSGADNEQFF
DNA: TGTGCCAGCAGCTTCACTAGCGGGGCAGACAATGAGCAGTTCTTC

D: TRBD2
size: NA
J: TRBJ2-3
V: TRBV20-1
CDR3: CSANGGGSHTQYF
DNA: TGCAGTGCTAACGGCGGGGGGAGCCATACGCAGTATTTT

D: TRBD1
size: many
J: TRBJ2-4
V: TRBV24-1
CDR3: CASAPRDRNIQYF
DNA: TGTGCCTCCGCTCCTCGGGACAGAAACATTCAGTACTTC

D: NA
size: NA
J: TRBJ2-2
V: TRBV12-3/TRBV12-4
CDR3: CASSSWGRVPFF
DNA: TGTGCCAGCAGTTCGTGGGGGCGCGTCCCGTTTTTT

D: NA
size: few
J: TRBJ1-5
V: TRBV7-2
CDR3: CASSLGFDSNQPQHF
DNA: TGTGCCAGCAGCTTGGGGTTCGACAGCAATCAGCCCCAGCATTTT

D: NA
size: many
J: TRBJ1-1
V: TRBV29-1
CDR3: CSGEGRVNTEAFF
DNA: TGCAGCGGCGAAGGGAGGGTGAACACTGAAGCTTTCTTT

D: NA
size: few
J: TRBJ1-2
V: TRBV6-2/TRBV6-3
CDR3: CASSYGAARGYTF
DNA: TGTGCCAGCAGTTACGGGGCCGCACGGGGCTACACCTTC

D: TRBD2
size: NA
J: TRBJ2-1
V: TRBV6-5
CDR3: CASSYQLAGYNEQFF
DNA: TGTGCCAGCAGTTACCAACTAGCGGGGTACAATGAGCAGTTCTTC

D: NA
size: few
J: TRBJ1-2
V: TRBV6-5
CDR3: CASSLTTGLGYTF
DNA: TGTGCCAGCAGTTTGACGACAGGCCTCGGCTACACCTTC

D: NA
size: many
J: TRBJ2-3
V: TRBV5-1
CDR3: CASSLGLVGTDTQYF
DNA: TGCGCCAGCAGCTTGGGACTAGTCGGCACAGATACGCAGTATTTT

D: TRBD1
size: NA
J: TRBJ2-3
V: TRBV4-3
CDR3: CASSQAPFTTGVGTDTQYF
DNA: TGCGCCAGCAGCCAAGCCCCCTTTACCACAGGGGTCGGCACAGATACGCAGTATTTT

D: TRBD1
size: many
J: TRBJ2-1
V: TRBV20-1
CDR3: CSARGPGQGLVEQFF
DNA: TGCAGTGCTAGGGGACCGGGACAGGGGCTGGTGGAGCAGTTCTTC

D: NA
size: many
J: TRBJ2-2
V: TRBV7-9
CDR3: CASSLDWAAGELFF
DNA: TGTGCCAGCAGCTTAGACTGGGCTGCCGGGGAGCTGTTTTTT

D: TRBD2
size: few
J: TRBJ2-5
V: TRBV5-5
CDR3: CASSKLAGVQETQYF
DNA: TGTGCCAGCAGCAAACTAGCGGGGGTCCAAGAGACCCAGTACTTC

D: NA
size: few
J: TRBJ2-1
V: TRBV9
CDR3: CASSEGFRVGEQFF
DNA: TGTGCCAGCAGCGAGGGGTTCAGGGTTGGTGAGCAGTTCTTC

D: NA
size: NA
J: TRBJ2-5
V: TRBV7-8
CDR3: CASSLSGQQQPRETQYF
DNA: TGTGCCAGCAGCTTATCAGGACAGCAACAACCCCGGGAGACCCAGTACTTC

D: NA
size: NA
J: TRBJ1-5
V: TRBV5-1
CDR3: CASSLIGGSNQPQHF
DNA: TGCGCCAGCAGCTTGATCGGAGGAAGCAATCAGCCCCAGCATTTT

D: NA
size: few
J: TRBJ1-1
V: TRBV7-2
CDR3: CASSARTSSPTRPEAFF
DNA: TGTGCCAGCAGCGCCAGGACATCCAGCCCAACGCGCCCTGAAGCTTTCTTT

D: NA
size: NA
J: TRBJ1-3
V: TRBV12-3/TRBV12-4
CDR3: CALTNGLSGNTIYF
DNA: TGTGCTCTAACTAACGGGCTCTCTGGAAACACCATATATTTT

D: TRBD1
size: NA
J: TRBJ2-4
V: TRBV28
CDR3: CASSYGTGQNIQYF
DNA: TGTGCCAGCAGTTACGGGACAGGGCAAAACATTCAGTACTTC

D: NA
size: many
J: TRBJ2-2
V: TRBV5-1
CDR3: CASSLSGADTGELFF
DNA: TGCGCCAGCAGCTTGTCTGGGGCGGACACCGGGGAGCTGTTTTTT

D: NA
size: NA
J: TRBJ1-2
V: TRBV7-2
CDR3: CASSFHREGYTF
DNA: TGTGCCAGCAGCTTCCACAGGGAGGGCTACACCTTC

D: NA
size: few
J: TRBJ2-5
V: TRBV7-3
CDR3: CASSPLLGETQYF
DNA: TGTGCCAGCAGCCCCCTACTAGGAGAGACCCAGTACTTC

D: TRBD1
size: many
J: TRBJ2-1
V: TRBV7-9
CDR3: CASSSEDRGYYNEQFF
DNA: TGTGCCAGCAGCTCCGAGGACAGGGGCTATTACAATGAGCAGTTCTTC

D: NA
size: few
J: TRBJ2-1
V: TRBV13
CDR3: CASSSRNGNEQFF
DNA: TGTGCCAGCAGCTCTAGGAATGGCAATGAGCAGTTCTTC

D: TRBD2
size: few
J: TRBJ2-1
V: TRBV12-3/TRBV12-4
CDR3: CASSQTSGYNEQFF
DNA: TGTGCCAGCAGCCAGACTAGCGGATACAATGAGCAGTTCTTC